A single sample is the source of the 8 T cell receptor beta chains below, sequenced in a study of blood T cell repertoires in COVID-19. The protocol was immunoSEQ multiplex PCR, while the TCRdb copy is restricted to in-frame clones and leaves out a portion. The sample contains about 340,000 clones, around 83% of which appear only once. The source material was peripheral blood. Receptors were obtained from a man aged 25 to 45 with active or convalescent COVID-19.

The chain employs TRBV28 and TRBJ1-5; weak D call: TRBD1 (6 bases). This CDR3 comprises 15 residues. V gave up 7 bases and J gave up 0 bases, with 13 bases separating them. CDR1 is MDHEN, CDR2 SYDVKM, per germline. The CDR3: CASTQGGYSNQPQHF. Written as DNA, the CDR3 is TGTGCCAGCACTCAAGGGGGTTATAGCAATCAGCCCCAGCATTTT.

The rearrangement uses TRBV30 and TRBJ1-6, with D possibly TRBD1 on 5 matching bases. Germline V gene lookup returns CDR1 GTSNPN and CDR2 SVGIG (reference sequence). CDR3 size: 13 residues. The V end lost 5 bases, the J end lost 9 bases, and 14 bases lay between the germline ends. The CDR3 DNA is TGTGCCTGGGGCCTTACAGGTACTTCACCCCTCCACTTT. This codes for CAWGLTGTSPLHF. Supplemented by reference TRBV30 and TRBJ1-6, the full variable domain reads SQTIHQWPATLVQPVGSPLSLECTVEGTSNPNLYWYRQAAGRGLQLLFYSVGIGQISSEVPQNLSASRPQDRQFILSSKKLLLSDSGFYLCAWGLTGTSPLHFGNGTRLTVT.

The chain uses TRBV6-5 and TRBJ1-2, with 8 bases lining up with TRBD1. Germline lookup yields CDR1 MNHEY and CDR2 SVGAGI. The V segment lost 5 bases and the J segment 4 bases; nucleotides outside the gene matches: 9. The length of the CDR3 is 15 residues. CDR3 in DNA: TGTGCCAGCAGTCAGGGGGGACAGGACGTCTATGGCTACACCTTC. Translating gives CASSQGGQDVYGYTF.

CDR3 residues: CASITPGGFDTEAFF. CDR3 coding DNA: TGTGCCAGTATAACCCCAGGGGGTTTTGACACTGAAGCTTTCTTT. The V call is TRBV5-8, the J call TRBJ1-1; 7 bases are shared with TRBD1. The CDR3 sequence is 15 residues long. Looked up from germline, CDR1 is SGHTS and CDR2 is YDEGEE. With V trimmed by 8 bases and J by 3 bases, 13 bases remained unmatched.

The genes are TRBV6-5 and TRBJ1-1; D ambiguous. The CDR3 is 15 residues long. V was cut by 4 bases and J by 4 bases, with 16 bases left in between. Germline CDR1 is MNHEY and CDR2 is SVGAGI. The CDR3 loop reads CASSSRQSRGTEAFF. The CDR3 coding sequence is TGTGCCAGCAGTTCCCGCCAGTCTCGGGGCACTGAAGCTTTCTTT.

The V gene is TRBV30, the J gene TRBJ2-3; D gene uncertain. The V end lost 7 bases, the J end lost 6 bases, and 14 bases lay between the germline ends. This CDR3 is 12 amino acids long. From germline, CDR1 is GTSNPN and CDR2 SVGIG (reference sequence). Here the CDR3 DNA reads TGTGCCTACAACCGGAGAGCGGATACGCAGTATTTT. This encodes CAYNRRADTQYF. Complete variable domain (other parts from reference TRBV30 and TRBJ2-3): SQTIHQWPATLVQPVGSPLSLECTVEGTSNPNLYWYRQAAGRGLQLLFYSVGIGQISSEVPQNLSASRPQDRQFILSSKKLLLSDSGFYLCAYNRRADTQYFGPGTRLTVL.

V and J are TRBV18 and TRBJ1-1; D uncertain. The germline V and J ends were trimmed by 3 bases and 6 bases, with 11 bases remaining between them. CDR1 is KGHSH, CDR2 LQKENI, per germline. The length of the CDR3 is 13 residues. This chain's CDR3 is CASSPLGSAEAFF. DNA for the CDR3: TGTGCCAGCTCACCGCTGGGCAGTGCTGAAGCTTTCTTT.

The chain links TRBV11-2 to TRBJ2-1, with TRBD2 matching over 9 bases. Germline CDR1 is SGHAT and CDR2 is FQNNGV. This CDR3 has 14 amino acids. V trimming: 5 bases; J trimming: 10 bases; junction bases outside the gene matches: 9. The CDR3 is CASSPRAGGGEQFF. The CDR3 DNA reads TGTGCCAGCAGCCCCCGGGCGGGAGGGGGGGAGCAGTTCTTC.